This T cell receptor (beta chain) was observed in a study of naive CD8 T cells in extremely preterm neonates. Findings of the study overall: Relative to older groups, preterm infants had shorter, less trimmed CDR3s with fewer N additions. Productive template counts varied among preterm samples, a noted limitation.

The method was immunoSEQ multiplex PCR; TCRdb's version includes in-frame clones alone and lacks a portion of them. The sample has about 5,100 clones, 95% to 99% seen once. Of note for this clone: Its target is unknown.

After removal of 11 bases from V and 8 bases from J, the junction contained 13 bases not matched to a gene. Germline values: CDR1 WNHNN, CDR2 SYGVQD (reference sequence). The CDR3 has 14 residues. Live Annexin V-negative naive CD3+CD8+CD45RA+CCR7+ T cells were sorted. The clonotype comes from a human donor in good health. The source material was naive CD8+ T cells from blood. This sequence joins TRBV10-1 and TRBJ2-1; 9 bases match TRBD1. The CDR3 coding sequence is TGCGCCGTCCCCCGGGACAGGGTTATCGATGAGCAGTTCTTC. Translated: CAVPRDRVIDEQFF.